These 17 T cell receptor beta chains originate from one sample sequenced in a study of shared clonotypes between healthy human individuals. The protocol was immunoSEQ multiplex PCR, while the TCRdb copy is restricted to in-frame clones and leaves out a portion. The table has 490,000 or so clones, over 65% seen once; the top ten hold 10% to 15%. The material sequenced was PBMCs. The source is a woman between 35 and 50 years old in good health. Some clones in this sample may be carry-over from other donors' samples.

The chain combines TRBV7-2 with TRBJ1-6; D might be TRBD1 (5 bases). Germline-derived CDR1 and CDR2 are SGHTA and FQGNSA. Trimming removed 5 bases at V and 7 bases at J, with 12 bases between. CDR3 length equals 14 residues. DNA of the CDR3: TGTGCCAGCAGCCCCGGGACGGAGAATTCACCCCTCCACTTT. This translates into CASSPGTENSPLHF. The variable domain in full, with the rest retrieved from reference TRBV7-2 and TRBJ1-6, is GAGVSQSPSNKVTEKGKDVELRCDPISGHTALYWYRQSLGQGLEFLIYFQGNSAPDKSGLPSDRFSAERTGGSVSTLTIQRTQQEDSAVYLCASSPGTENSPLHFGNGTRLTVT.

The genes are TRBV20-1 and TRBJ2-7, with D hard to call. The CDR3 is 11 amino acids. The V and J ends lost 4 bases and 1 base respectively, with 5 bases between them. CDR1 is DFQATT and CDR2 is SNEGSKA in the germline V gene (reference sequence). The CDR3 DNA reads TGCAGTGCTATGGATTCCTACGAGCAGTACTTC. It yields the protein CSAMDSYEQYF.

The V gene is TRBV5-1, the J gene TRBJ2-7, with 7 nucleotides matching TRBD2. Trimming took 0 bases from V and 0 from J; bases not matched to a gene: 9. Germline-derived CDR1 and CDR2 are SGHRS and YFSETQ. The CDR3 is 17 amino acids. CDR3 coding DNA: TGCGCCAGCAGCTTGGCCTCTTGGGGCGGGAGCTCCTACGAGCAGTACTTC. Translated: CASSLASWGGSSYEQYF.

The chain is built from TRBV28 and TRBJ1-1; TRBD1 aligns across 8 bases. The CDR3 loop spans 12 amino acids. Trimming took 5 bases from V and 7 from J; bases not matched to a gene: 3. Germline V CDR1 and CDR2: MDHEN, SYDVKM. CDR3 in amino acids: CASSAGTGEAFF. The CDR3 nucleotides read TGTGCCAGCAGTGCCGGGACAGGTGAAGCTTTCTTT.

This chain connects TRBV7-9 to TRBJ2-7, with TRBD1 identical over 8 bases. Germline CDR1 and CDR2: SEHNR and FQNEAQ (reference sequence). This CDR3 is 13 amino acids long. The J segment lost 3 bases and the V segment lost 5 bases, leaving 3 bases of the junction unmatched. CDR3: CASSRDRSYEQYF. The DNA of the CDR3 is TGTGCCAGCAGCCGGGACAGGAGCTACGAGCAGTACTTC.

Comments on this clone: A much larger clone differs by one base, so this may be a read error. This rearrangement joins TRBV18 to TRBJ2-5; D remains unclear. Germline loops: CDR1 KGHSH, CDR2 LQKENI. The CDR3 totals 14 residues. The CDR3 DNA follows: TGTGCCAGCTCACCCATTGGTCCGCAAGAGGCCCAGTACTTC. Protein sequence: CASSPIGPQEAQYF. The full variable domain, rest sourced from reference TRBV18 and TRBJ2-5, is NAGVMQNPRHLVRRRGQEARLRCSPMKGHSHVYWYRQLPEEGLKFMVYLQKENIIDESGMPKERFSAEFPKEGPSILRIQQVVRGDSAAYFCASSPIGPQEAQYFGPGTRLLVL.

The chain uses TRBV19 and TRBJ1-1; 8 bases map to TRBD1. Germline V CDR1 and CDR2: LNHDA, SQIVND (reference sequence). Losses at the gene ends were 5 bases for V and 5 bases for J; bases not matched to a gene: 7. The CDR3 sequence is 14 residues long. The CDR3 here is CASSPDRGGTEAFF. The CDR3 nucleotides read TGTGCCAGTAGTCCCGACAGGGGAGGAACTGAAGCTTTCTTT.

J is TRBJ1-1 and V is TRBV7-8; 7 bases align to TRBD1. The CDR3 is made up of 12 amino acids. J lost 1 base, V lost 9 bases, and 2 bases had no gene match. The germline gives CDR1 SGHVS, CDR2 FQNEAQ. CDR3 residues: CASRQGNTEAFF. The CDR3 DNA follows: TGTGCCAGTAGACAGGGGAACACTGAAGCTTTCTTT.

As for this clone: Other DNA sequences in the same sample also yield this CDR3. The J gene is TRBJ2-3, the V gene TRBV9; D gene uncertain. V lost 0 bases to trimming and J lost 1 base, with 3 bases between them. This CDR3 has 13 residues. CDR1 and CDR2 from the germline V gene are SGDLS and YYNGEE. In nucleotides, the CDR3 is TGTGCCAGCAGCGTAGGAGGCACAGATACGCAGTATTTT. Amino acids: CASSVGGTDTQYF.

The chain is built from TRBV6-4 and TRBJ1-1; D possibly corresponds to TRBD1 (6 bases). The CDR3 totals 14 residues. Germline-derived CDR1 and CDR2 are MRHNA and SNTAGT. V shed 0 bases and J shed 7 bases, with 12 bases lying between them. CDR3 in amino acids: CASSDSVGAGEAFF. CDR3 bases: TGTGCCAGCAGTGACTCGGTGGGGGCGGGTGAAGCTTTCTTT.

This clone was seen only once. The V gene is TRBV7-2, the J gene TRBJ2-2; 8 nucleotides agree with TRBD1. This CDR3 is built from 19 residues. With 4 bases clipped from V and 0 bases from J, the junction kept 13 bases outside the gene matches. Germline CDR1 is SGHTA and CDR2 is FQGNSA. This chain's CDR3 is CASSSGDRREFANTGELFF. The DNA for the CDR3 is TGTGCCAGCAGCTCCGGGGACAGGAGAGAATTCGCGAACACCGGGGAGCTGTTTTTT.

The gene calls are TRBV27 and TRBJ1-5; a possible D gene is TRBD1 (6 bases). V was shortened by 5 bases and J by 1 base, with 18 bases between the two germline ends. CDR1 is MNHEY and CDR2 is SMNVEV in the germline V gene (reference sequence). The CDR3 runs 17 residues. The CDR3 here is CASSPEQGSLSNQPQHF. The CDR3 DNA reads as TGTGCCAGCAGTCCAGAACAGGGTAGTCTGAGCAATCAGCCCCAGCATTTT.

This clone was recorded a few times. The rearrangement links TRBV10-1 to TRBJ2-1, with D possibly called TRBD1 or TRBD2 (5 bases each). The CDR3 totals 16 residues. CDR1 WNHNN and CDR2 SYGVQD come from the germline V gene (reference sequence). Trimming removed 6 bases from V and 0 bases from J, with 15 bases in between. The CDR3 is CASSAGTGSSYNEQFF. The DNA of the CDR3 is TGCGCCAGCAGCGCAGGGACGGGGAGCTCCTACAATGAGCAGTTCTTC.

V is TRBV5-1 and J is TRBJ2-3, with D hard to call. Trimming took off 4 bases at V and 0 bases at J, with 15 bases between the two ends. Looked up from germline, CDR1 is SGHRS and CDR2 is YFSETQ. The CDR3 is 16 amino acids. The CDR3 DNA reads as TGCGCCAGCAGCCCACCTATACCGAGTAGCACAGATACGCAGTATTTT. It is translated as CASSPPIPSSTDTQYF.

The chain's CDR3 is CASSPHLGYEQYF. CDR3 sequence (DNA): TGTGCCAGCAGCCCCCATTTGGGGTACGAGCAGTACTTC. This chain joins TRBV7-8 and TRBJ2-7, with no clear D. V was cut by 5 bases and J by 4 bases, with 12 bases left in between. This CDR3 is 13 amino acids long. Germline lookup yields CDR1 SGHVS and CDR2 FQNEAQ.

The chain recombines TRBV19 with TRBJ2-2; D is unclear. Looked up from germline, CDR1 is LNHDA and CDR2 is SQIVND (reference sequence). The CDR3 loop spans 14 amino acids. V was pared by 7 bases and J by 7 bases, with 16 bases between. In DNA form, the CDR3 reads TGTGCCAGTAAAATCTGGATCTCCAGCGGGGAGCTGTTTTTT. Translation: CASKIWISSGELFF.

The chain has TRBV5-8 and TRBJ1-2; D unclear. This CDR3 is 12 amino acids long. V was clipped by 2 bases and J by 8 bases, with 10 bases between them. CDR1 SGHTS and CDR2 YDEGEE come from the germline V gene. CDR3 sequence reads: CASSFPSRGYTF. The CDR3 nucleotides are TGTGCCAGCAGCTTCCCCTCTCGGGGCTACACCTTC.